This TCR beta chain was retrieved from a study of T cell changes during pregnancy in multiple sclerosis. Data came from immunoSEQ multiplex PCR; TCRdb stores just in-frame clones and leaves some out. The top ten clones hold 0.75% to 0.95% of a sample with tens of thousands of clones, 80% to 95% of them seen once. The V gene lost 5 bases and the J gene lost 0 bases, with 8 bases spanning the gap. The length of the CDR3 is 13 residues. Germline loops: CDR1 LNHDA, CDR2 SQIVND (reference sequence). The chain uses TRBV19 and TRBJ2-7, with D unresolved. This clonotype was sampled from a female donor with multiple sclerosis, enrolled in a pregnancy study. This sample comprised peripheral blood, obtained in the first trimester of pregnancy. The CDR3 protein is CASSPGSSYEQYF. CDR3 coding DNA: TGTGCCAGTAGTCCAGGTAGCTCCTACGAGCAGTACTTC.